Sequencing of this T cell receptor (beta chain) was carried out in a study of PD-1 blockade in classical Hodgkin lymphoma. Study-wide results and caveats: Reports described newly diagnosed patients as having lower baseline TCR diversity than healthy donors. The authors have not defined what causes the repertoire differences, possibly disease activity or prior therapy.

Sequencing was performed with immunoSEQ multiplex PCR; in TCRdb, only in-frame clones are kept and a portion is missing. The data show 20,000 to 25,000 clones, with roughly 94% seen just once and nearly 5.5% held by the top ten. CDR1 and CDR2 from the germline V gene are KGHSH and LQKENI. V was shortened by 3 bases and J by 3 bases, with 15 bases between the two germline ends. This CDR3 spans 16 amino acids. The time point here: newly diagnosed, previously untreated cHL patient sample. Serving as comparison were PBMCs from newly diagnosed, untreated classical Hodgkin lymphoma, which were sequenced alongside the relapsed/refractory trial patients. This clone was found a few times. Its target is unknown.

This chain joins TRBV18 and TRBJ1-5; D is ambiguous. The sequence derives from a human donor with classical Hodgkin lymphoma. The sequenced sample was peripheral blood mononuclear cells (PBMCs). Here the CDR3 reads CASSPGMAGSNQPQHF. CDR3 bases: TGTGCCAGCTCACCGGGCATGGCTGGGTCCAATCAGCCCCAGCATTTT.